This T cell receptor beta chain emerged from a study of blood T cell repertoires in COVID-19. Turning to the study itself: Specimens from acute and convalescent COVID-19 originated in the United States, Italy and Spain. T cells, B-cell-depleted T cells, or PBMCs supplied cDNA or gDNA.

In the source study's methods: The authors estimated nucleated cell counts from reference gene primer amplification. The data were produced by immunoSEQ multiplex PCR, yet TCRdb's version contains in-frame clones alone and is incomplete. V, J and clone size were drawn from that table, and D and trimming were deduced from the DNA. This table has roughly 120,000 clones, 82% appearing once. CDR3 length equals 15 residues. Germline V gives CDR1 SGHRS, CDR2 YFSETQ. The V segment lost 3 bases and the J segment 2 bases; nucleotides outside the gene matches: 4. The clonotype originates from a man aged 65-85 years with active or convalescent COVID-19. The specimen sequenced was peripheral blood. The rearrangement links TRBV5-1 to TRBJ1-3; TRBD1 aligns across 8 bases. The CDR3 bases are TGCGCCAGCAGCTCGGACAGGGAGGCTGGAAACACCATATATTTT. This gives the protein CASSSDREAGNTIYF.